This passage covers 10 T cell receptor beta chains from one sample sequenced in a study of cytotoxic CD8 clonotypes in ibrutinib-treated CLL. TCRdb keeps only in-frame clones here, not all; method: immunoSEQ multiplex PCR. The sample carries approximately 13,000 clones, roughly 70% recorded once. The specimen was PBMCs, collected before ibrutinib treatment. These receptors were collected from a human donor with chronic lymphocytic leukemia.

The chain employs TRBV5-1 and TRBJ1-2; D call uncertain. This CDR3 spans 12 amino acids. Germline V gene sequence: CDR1 SGHRS, CDR2 YFSETQ. V was pared by 2 bases and J by 6 bases, with 8 bases between. This CDR3 reads CASSFAGNGYTF. CDR3 sequence (DNA): TGCGCCAGCAGCTTTGCGGGGAATGGCTACACCTTC. Full variable domain (missing parts from reference TRBV5-1 and TRBJ1-2): KAGVTQTPRYLIKTRGQQVTLSCSPISGHRSVSWYQQTPGQGLQFLFEYFSETQRNKGNFPGRFSGRQFSNSRSEMNVSTLELGDSALYLCASSFAGNGYTFGSGTRLTVV.

The table lists this clone with a few counts. The genes are TRBV7-2 and TRBJ2-5; the D gene could be TRBD1 or TRBD2 (7 bases each). Between the trimmed V and J ends, which lost 5 bases and 5 bases, there was a span of 12 bases. Looked up from germline, CDR1 is SGHTA and CDR2 is FQGNSA. The CDR3 runs 13 residues. DNA of the CDR3: TGTGCCAGCAGCACCCAGGGGGGGGAGACCCAGTACTTC. It yields the protein CASSTQGGETQYF. Looking up the rest from reference TRBV7-2 and TRBJ2-5 gives the full variable domain: GAGVSQSPSNKVTEKGKDVELRCDPISGHTALYWYRQSLGQGLEFLIYFQGNSAPDKSGLPSDRFSAERTGGSVSTLTIQRTQQEDSAVYLCASSTQGGETQYFGPGTRLLVL.

The J gene is TRBJ2-5, the V gene TRBV5-6, with TRBD2 matching over 7 bases. The CDR3 runs 17 residues. Germline V gene data show CDR1 as SGHDT and CDR2 as YYEEEE. V lost 1 base to trimming and J lost 3 bases; unmatched junction nucleotides: 12. The CDR3 protein is CASSLLGEGTGEETQYF. The CDR3 DNA reads as TGTGCCAGCAGCTTGTTGGGGGAGGGGACGGGCGAAGAGACCCAGTACTTC.

This clone was seen just once. J is TRBJ2-7 and V is TRBV7-2; 7 positions match TRBD1. This CDR3 has 13 residues. V trimming: 3 bases; J trimming: 6 bases; junction bases outside the gene matches: 5. CDR1 is SGHTA, CDR2 FQGNSA, per germline. The CDR3 region has the DNA TGTGCCAGCAGCTTGACAGGGCGGGTCGAGCAGTACTTC. It yields the protein CASSLTGRVEQYF.

The chain employs TRBV19 and TRBJ2-3; D is unclear. V lost 5 bases and J lost 5, with 11 bases in between. This CDR3 has 13 residues. The germline V gene encodes CDR1 LNHDA and CDR2 SQIVND (reference sequence). CDR3 residues: CASSPRTGDTQYF. In DNA, the CDR3 is TGTGCCAGTAGTCCTAGGACCGGAGATACGCAGTATTTT.

As DNA, the CDR3 is TGTGCCACCAGCAGAGGGACAGGGCTTAATTCACCCCTCCACTTT. Protein: CATSRGTGLNSPLHF. The gene calls are TRBV15 and TRBJ1-6; TRBD1 matches at 8 bases. Germline values: CDR1 LNHNV, CDR2 YYDKDF (reference sequence). J was trimmed by 6 bases and V by 1 base; bases with no gene match: 2. The CDR3 spans 15 residues.

This clone was detected once. This chain uses TRBV6-6 with TRBJ1-2, with 10 positions matching TRBD1. This CDR3 region has 14 residues. CDR1 MNHNY and CDR2 SVGAGI come from the germline V gene (reference sequence). Trimming removed 10 bases from V and 11 bases from J; junction bases left unmatched: 16. The CDR3 loop is CATRPGQGPGWYTF. The CDR3 nucleotides are TGTGCCACAAGACCGGGACAGGGGCCGGGGTGGTACACCTTC.

V gene TRBV19 combines with J gene TRBJ2-5; 8 nucleotides agree with TRBD1. The CDR3 runs 15 residues. Germline loops: CDR1 LNHDA, CDR2 SQIVND (reference sequence). V shed 6 bases and J 7 bases; nucleotides not matched to a gene: 13. The CDR3 loop is CASRTTGAQGGTQYF. CDR3 sequence (DNA): TGTGCCAGTAGGACGACAGGGGCCCAAGGAGGGACCCAGTACTTC.

This clone was seen once. The V gene is TRBV5-4, the J gene TRBJ1-2; no clear D. Trimming shortened V by 0 bases and J by 2 bases, and 11 bases separated the two germline ends. Germline CDR1 SGHNT, CDR2 YYREEE (reference sequence). The CDR3 extends over 15 amino acids. CDR3 nucleotides: TGTGCCAGCAGCTTGGATGAAGGTTTCAACTATGGCTACACCTTC. Amino acids: CASSLDEGFNYGYTF.

The V call is TRBV28, the J call TRBJ2-7, with D possibly called TRBD1 or TRBD2 (6 bases each). Germline values: CDR1 MDHEN, CDR2 SYDVKM. Trimming shortened V by 2 bases and J by 3 bases, and 11 bases separated the two germline ends. The CDR3 length is 14 residues. The CDR3 loop is CASSLRGRNYEQYF. As DNA, the CDR3 is TGTGCCAGCAGTTTACGGGGGCGGAACTACGAGCAGTACTTC.